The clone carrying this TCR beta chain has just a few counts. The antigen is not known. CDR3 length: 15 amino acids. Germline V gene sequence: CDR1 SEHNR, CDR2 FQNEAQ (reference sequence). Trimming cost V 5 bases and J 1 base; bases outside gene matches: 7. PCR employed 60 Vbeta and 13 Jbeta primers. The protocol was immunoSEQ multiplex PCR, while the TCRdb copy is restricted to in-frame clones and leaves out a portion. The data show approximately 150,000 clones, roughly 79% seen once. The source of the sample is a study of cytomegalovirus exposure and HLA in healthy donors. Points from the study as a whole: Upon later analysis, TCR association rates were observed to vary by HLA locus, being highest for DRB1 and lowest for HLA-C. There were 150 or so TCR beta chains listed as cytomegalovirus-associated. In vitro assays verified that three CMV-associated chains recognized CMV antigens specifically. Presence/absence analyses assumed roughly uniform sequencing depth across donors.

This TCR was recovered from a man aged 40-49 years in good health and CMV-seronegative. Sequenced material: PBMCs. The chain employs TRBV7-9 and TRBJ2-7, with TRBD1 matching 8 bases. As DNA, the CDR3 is TGTGCCAGCAGCCTTAGACAGGGGCTATCCTACGAGCAGTACTTC. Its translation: CASSLRQGLSYEQYF.